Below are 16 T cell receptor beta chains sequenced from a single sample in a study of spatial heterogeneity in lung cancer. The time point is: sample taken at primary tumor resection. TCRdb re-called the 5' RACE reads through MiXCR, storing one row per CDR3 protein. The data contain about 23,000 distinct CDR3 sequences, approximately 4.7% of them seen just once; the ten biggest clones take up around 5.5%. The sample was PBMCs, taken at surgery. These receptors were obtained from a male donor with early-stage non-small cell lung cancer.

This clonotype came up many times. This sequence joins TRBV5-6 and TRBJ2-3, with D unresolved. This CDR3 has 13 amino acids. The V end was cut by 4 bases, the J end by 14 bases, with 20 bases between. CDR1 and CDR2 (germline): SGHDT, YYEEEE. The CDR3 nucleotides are TGTGCCAGCAGCCCTGGTTGGGGTGGGCATTGGTATTTT. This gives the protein CASSPGWGGHWYF.

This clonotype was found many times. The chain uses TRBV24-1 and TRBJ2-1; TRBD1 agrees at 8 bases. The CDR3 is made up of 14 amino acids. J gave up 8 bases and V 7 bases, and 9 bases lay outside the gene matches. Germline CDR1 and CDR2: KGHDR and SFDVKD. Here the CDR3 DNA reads TGTGCCACCAGCTCTCGAGACAGGGGCGATGAGCAGTTCTTC. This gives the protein CATSSRDRGDEQFF.

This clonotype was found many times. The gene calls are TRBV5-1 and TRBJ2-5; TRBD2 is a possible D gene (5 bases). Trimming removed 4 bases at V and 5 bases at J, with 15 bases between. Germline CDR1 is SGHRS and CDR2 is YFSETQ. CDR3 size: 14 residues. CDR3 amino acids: CASSQDSTAETQYF. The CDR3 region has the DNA TGCGCCAGCAGCCAGGACTCTACTGCGGAGACCCAGTACTTC.

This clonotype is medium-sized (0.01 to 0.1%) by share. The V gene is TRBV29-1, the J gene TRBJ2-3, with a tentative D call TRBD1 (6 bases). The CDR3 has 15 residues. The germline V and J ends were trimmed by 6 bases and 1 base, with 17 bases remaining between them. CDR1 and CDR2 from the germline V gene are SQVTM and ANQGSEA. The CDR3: CSVRDNLGGTDTQYF. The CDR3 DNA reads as TGCAGCGTCCGGGACAACCTGGGGGGCACAGATACGCAGTATTTT.

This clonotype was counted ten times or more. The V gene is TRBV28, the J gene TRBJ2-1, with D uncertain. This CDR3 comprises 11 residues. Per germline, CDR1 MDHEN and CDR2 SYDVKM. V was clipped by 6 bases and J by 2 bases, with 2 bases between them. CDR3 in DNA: TGTGCCAGCAGGACCTACAATGAGCAGTTCTTC. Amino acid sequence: CASRTYNEQFF.

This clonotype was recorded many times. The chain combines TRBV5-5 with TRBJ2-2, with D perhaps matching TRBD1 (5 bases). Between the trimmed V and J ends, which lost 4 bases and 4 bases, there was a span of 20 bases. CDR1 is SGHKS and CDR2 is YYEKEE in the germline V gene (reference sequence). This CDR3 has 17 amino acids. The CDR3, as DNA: TGTGCCAGCAGCCCAAAGGCCGCGGACACCTCCACCGGGGAGCTGTTTTTT. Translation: CASSPKAADTSTGELFF.

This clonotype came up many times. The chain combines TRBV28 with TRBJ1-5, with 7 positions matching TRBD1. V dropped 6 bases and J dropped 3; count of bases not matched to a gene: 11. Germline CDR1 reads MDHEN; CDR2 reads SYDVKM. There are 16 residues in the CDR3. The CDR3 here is CASRPAGTDYNQPQHF. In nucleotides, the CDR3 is TGTGCCAGCAGACCTGCCGGGACAGACTACAATCAGCCCCAGCATTTT.

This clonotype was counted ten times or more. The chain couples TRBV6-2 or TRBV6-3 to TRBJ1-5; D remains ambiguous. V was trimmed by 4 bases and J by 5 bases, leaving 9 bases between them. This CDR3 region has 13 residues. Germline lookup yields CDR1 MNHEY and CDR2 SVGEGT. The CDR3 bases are TGTGCCAGCAGTTCTCAAAGGGATCAGCCCCAGCATTTT. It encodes CASSSQRDQPQHF.

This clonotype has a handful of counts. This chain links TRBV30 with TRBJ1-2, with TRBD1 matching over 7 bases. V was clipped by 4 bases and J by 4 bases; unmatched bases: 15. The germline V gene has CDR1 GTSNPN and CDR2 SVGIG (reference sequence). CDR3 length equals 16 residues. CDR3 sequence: CAWNPLSSTGTYGYTF. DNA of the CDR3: TGTGCCTGGAACCCGCTTTCCTCGACAGGGACCTATGGCTACACCTTC.

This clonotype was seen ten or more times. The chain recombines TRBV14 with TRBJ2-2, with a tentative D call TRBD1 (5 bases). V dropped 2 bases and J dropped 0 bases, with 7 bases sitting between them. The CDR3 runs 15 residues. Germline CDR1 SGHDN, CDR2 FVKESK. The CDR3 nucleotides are TGTGCCAGCAGCCAAAGGGGCGCGAACACCGGGGAGCTGTTTTTT. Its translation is CASSQRGANTGELFF.

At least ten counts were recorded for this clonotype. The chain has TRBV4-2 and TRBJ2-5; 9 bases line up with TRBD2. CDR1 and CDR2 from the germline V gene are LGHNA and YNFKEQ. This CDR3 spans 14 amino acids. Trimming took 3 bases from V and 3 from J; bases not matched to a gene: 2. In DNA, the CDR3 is TGTGCCAGCAGCCAGGGGACTAGCAAAGAGACCCAGTACTTC. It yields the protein CASSQGTSKETQYF.

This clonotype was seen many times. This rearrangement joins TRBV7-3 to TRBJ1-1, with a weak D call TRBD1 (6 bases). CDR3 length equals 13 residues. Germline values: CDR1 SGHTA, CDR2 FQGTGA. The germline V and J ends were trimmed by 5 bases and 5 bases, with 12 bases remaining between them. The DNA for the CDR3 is TGTGCCAGCAGCCTAGGGGGAGAGACTGAAGCTTTCTTT. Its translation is CASSLGGETEAFF.

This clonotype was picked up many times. CDR3 sequence (DNA): TGTGCCAGCAGTTCTATATCCGCAAACGCCTACGAGCAGTACTTC. Translating gives CASSSISANAYEQYF. This chain connects TRBV27 to TRBJ2-7; no clear D. Per the germline V gene, CDR1 is MNHEY and CDR2 is SMNVEV (reference sequence). There are 15 residues in the CDR3. Trimming left V 4 bases short and J 2 bases short, with 15 bases between.

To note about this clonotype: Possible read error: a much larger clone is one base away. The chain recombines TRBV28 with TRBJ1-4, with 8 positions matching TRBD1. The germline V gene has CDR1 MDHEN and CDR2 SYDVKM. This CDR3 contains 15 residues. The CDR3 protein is CTSSPPDRDDEKLFF. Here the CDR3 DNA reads TGTACCAGCAGTCCCCCGGACAGGGATGATGAAAAACTGTTTTTT.

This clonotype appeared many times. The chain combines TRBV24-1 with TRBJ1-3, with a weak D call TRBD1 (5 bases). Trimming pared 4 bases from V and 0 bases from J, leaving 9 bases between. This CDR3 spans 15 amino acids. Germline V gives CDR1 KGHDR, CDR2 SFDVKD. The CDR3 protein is CATSDPGGSGNTIYF. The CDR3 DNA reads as TGTGCCACCAGTGACCCTGGGGGCTCTGGAAACACCATATATTTT.

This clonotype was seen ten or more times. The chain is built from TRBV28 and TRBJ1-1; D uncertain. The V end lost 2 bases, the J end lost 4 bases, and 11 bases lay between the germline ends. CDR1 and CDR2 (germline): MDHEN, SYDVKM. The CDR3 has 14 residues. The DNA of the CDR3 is TGTGCCAGCAGTTTAAATTCTTGGACCACTGAAGCTTTCTTT. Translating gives CASSLNSWTTEAFF. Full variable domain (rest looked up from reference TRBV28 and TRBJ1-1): DVKVTQSSRYLVKRTGEKVFLECVQDMDHENMFWYRQDPGLGLRLIYFSYDVKMKEKGDIPEGYSVSREKKERFSLILESASTNQTSMYLCASSLNSWTTEAFFGQGTRLTVV.